This entry concerns a single T cell receptor (beta chain). The source of the sample is a study of shared clonotypes between healthy human individuals. Across the study: The study enrolled two women and a few men aged 18 to 49. Every donor yielded three CD4 naive, three CD4 memory, two CD8 naive and one CD8 memory plate.

TCRdb's table, derived via immunoSEQ multiplex PCR, lists solely in-frame clones and lacks some. The sample has nearly 2 million clones, about 95% seen once. The naive CD8 subset, CD45RO-negative cells positively selected for CCR7, excluded terminally differentiated effector memory CD45RA+ cells. Trimming took 3 bases from V and 0 from J, leaving 9 bases between them. Germline values: CDR1 SEHNR, CDR2 FQNEAQ (reference sequence). CDR3 length: 15 amino acids. The chain links TRBV7-9 to TRBJ1-5; no definite D call. Material for sequencing was naive CD8+ T cells sorted from blood. This sequence was found in a man between 18 and 29 years old in good health. CDR3 region: CASSFGGNSNQPQHF. The CDR3 DNA reads TGTGCCAGCAGCTTCGGAGGTAATAGCAATCAGCCCCAGCATTTT.